The entry below describes one TCR beta chain. What antigen it recognizes has not been identified. No much larger clone exists at a distance of one base, and base qualities are not known. Genomic DNA was extracted with the Qiagen DNeasy kit from unsorted PBMCs and from negatively selected CD4+ and CD8+ fractions. Using primers that anneal to V and J segments, immunoSEQ multiplex PCR amplified the TCR beta CDR3 regions. A synthetic immune receptor repertoire was used to minimize amplification bias, and any residual bias was removed computationally once sequencing was done. As for the original processing: Custom Python scripts were used to quantify repertoire diversity as the Shannon entropy index. Unsorted, CD4+ and CD8+ repertoires were examined separately, except in combined analyses, for which CD4+ and CD8+ sequences were merged in silico. A clone was considered expanded if an increase in frequency of at least 2-fold after treatment relative to C1D1 was found, and a pseudocount of 0.5 was applied to clones undetected at baseline. Clones with 0 or 1 copy at C1D1 were defined as singleton clones, while clones with 2 or more copies were defined as non-singleton clones. By matching protein sequences in sorted samples from the same patient, clones expanded in unsorted samples were annotated as CD4+, CD8+ or unknown. Wilcoxon tests on paired samples were used to test diversity changes from C1D1 to C4D1. TCRdb retrieved this table from immuneACCESS and kept in-frame rearrangements only. Not all clones are present; in checked studies, unresolved V genes account for under half, and no reason is known for the remainder. V and J calls plus clone size are reproduced from that table; the DNA served to infer D and trimming. The table for this sample lists about 46,000 clones; less than 85% of them were counted only once. Over 20% of the sample is taken by the ten largest.

The meaning of the sample's time point label: cycle 2 day 1 (C2D1) of nivolumab. Relapse after autologous stem cell transplantation had occurred in all trial patients, and cohorts A, B and C were distinguished by prior brentuximab vedotin exposure. The trial cohort was composed of under 70 patients with relapsed/refractory classical Hodgkin lymphoma, for whom complete response, partial response or progressive disease was recorded as best overall response. In the multi-cohort phase II CheckMate 205 trial, trial patients received single-agent nivolumab. An independent review committee assessed best overall response using the 2007 International Working Group response criteria. PBMCs from the trial were collected at three points: immediately before nivolumab initiation (C1D1), and during therapy at cycle 2 day 1 and cycle 4 day 1. Peripheral blood was collected in 8 mL Vacutainer Cell Preparation Tubes, from which PBMCs were isolated by centrifugation and then cryopreserved.

Inclusive of the bounding cysteine and phenylalanine, the CDR3 is 19 residues long. Only the CDR3 DNA stays, 57 bases, in frame from base 1. V has 4 bases trimmed and J has 3 bases trimmed; junction bases matching no gene number 12. The germline V gene encodes CDR1 ENHRY and CDR2 SYGVKD. The data originate from a study of PD-1 blockade in classical Hodgkin lymphoma (dated by TCRdb to the early 2020s). Notes on the research overall: Nivolumab dosing was 3 mg/kg intravenously every 2 weeks, continuing until either disease progression or unacceptable toxicity. A peripheral blood immune signature of response to PD-1 blockade in classical Hodgkin lymphoma was defined using TCR beta sequencing and CyTOF. Overall results and qualifications from the work: Baseline TCR diversity was reported as lower in newly diagnosed patients than in healthy donors, and lower still in relapsed/refractory patients. Only a single clinical trial cohort was studied, and what caused the repertoire differences, possibly disease activity or prior therapy, remained undefined. By C4D1, a significant rise was seen in CD4+ TCR diversity but not in CD8+ TCR diversity (p=0.0027 vs p=0.16), and the rise was most apparent among complete responders (p=0.02). Baseline diversity similar to that of newly diagnosed patients was observed in trial patients achieving complete response, whereas significantly lower diversity was observed in partial responders and progressors. Patients starting nivolumab less than 1 year after ASCT had lower diversity and were excluded from later analyses to avoid confounding by immune reconstitution.

This sequence originates from a human donor with classical Hodgkin lymphoma. The V and J segments used are TRBV10-3 and TRBJ2-1; 13 bases in the junction line up with TRBD2. The sequenced sample was peripheral blood mononuclear cells (PBMCs), obtained before the second cycle of nivolumab. The bases are TGTGCCATCAGTGCCCCGGGACTAGCGGGGAAGACTATCTACAATGAGCAGTTCTTC. This encodes CAISAPGLAGKTIYNEQFF.